A single sample is the source of the 15 T cell receptor beta chains below, sequenced in a study of OX40 agonist ivuxolimab in advanced cancers. Measured with immunoSEQ multiplex PCR; TCRdb has only the in-frame clones, and not every one. Of more than 75,000 clones listed, about 88% were seen once; the top ten hold 0.82%. The starting material was CD4+ or CD8+ T cells sorted from blood, obtained in a trial of the OX40 agonist ivuxolimab. The receptors originated from an adult with an advanced solid tumor such as melanoma, head and neck, liver or kidney cancer.

CDR3 in amino acids: CASTPTGVIDGYTF. CDR3 in DNA: TGTGCCAGCACCCCCACCGGGGTCATCGATGGCTACACCTTC. The chain recombines TRBV25-1 with TRBJ1-2, with D unresolved. The V gene lost 7 bases and the J gene lost 6 bases, with 18 bases spanning the gap. The CDR3 has 14 amino acids. The germline V gene has CDR1 MGHDK and CDR2 SYGVNS.

The genes are TRBV7-2 and TRBJ2-2, with D perhaps TRBD1 (7 bases). The V end was cut by 7 bases, the J end by 6 bases, with 15 bases between. Germline V gives CDR1 SGHTA, CDR2 FQGNSA. This CDR3 is built from 14 residues. The CDR3 is CASTQGGVPGELFF. The CDR3 DNA sequence: TGTGCCAGCACCCAGGGGGGAGTTCCCGGGGAGCTGTTTTTT.

The chain employs TRBV27 and TRBJ1-1; D is uncertain. Trimming left V 6 bases short and J 4 bases short, with 18 bases between. Germline CDR1 MNHEY, CDR2 SMNVEV (reference sequence). The CDR3 length is 15 residues. The CDR3 region has the DNA TGTGCCAGCAGACATTCGTCGGTTTGGGGCACTGAAGCTTTCTTT. Protein: CASRHSSVWGTEAFF.

The chain has TRBV5-1 and TRBJ2-3; possibly TRBD2 for D (6 bases). CDR3 size: 13 residues. With 7 bases removed from V and 2 bases from J, the gap between germline ends came to 11 bases. Germline V gene sequence: CDR1 SGHRS, CDR2 YFSETQ. The CDR3 DNA is TGCGCCAGCTTCCGGGACTTCACAGATACGCAGTATTTT. Its protein product is CASFRDFTDTQYF.

In nucleotides, the CDR3 is TGTGCCAGCTCAAGCTCCGGGACCCCTGAGCAGTACGTC. Amino acid sequence: CASSSSGTPEQYV. The rearrangement uses TRBV18 and TRBJ2-7; D is tentatively TRBD1 or TRBD2 (5 bases each). The CDR3 extends over 13 amino acids. V lost 5 bases and J 7 bases, leaving 15 bases between the germline ends. Germline CDR1 KGHSH, CDR2 LQKENI.

V gene TRBV6-5 combines with J gene TRBJ2-5, with D possibly matching TRBD1 (5 bases). V lost 6 bases to trimming and J lost 1 base, with 15 bases between them. Germline CDR1 and CDR2: MNHEY and SVGAGI. The CDR3 is 15 residues long. The CDR3 loop is CASRRTYVPQETQYF. The CDR3 nucleotides read TGTGCCAGCAGGCGGACATATGTACCCCAAGAGACCCAGTACTTC.

The chain links TRBV5-1 to TRBJ2-7; a possible D gene is TRBD2 (5 bases). The germline V and J ends were trimmed by 6 bases and 0 bases, with 10 bases remaining between them. CDR1 and CDR2 (germline): SGHRS, YFSETQ. The CDR3 runs 13 residues. The CDR3 DNA follows: TGCGCCAGCAAAGCGGTAAACTCCTACGAGCAGTACTTC. Translating gives CASKAVNSYEQYF.

J is TRBJ1-1 and V is TRBV6-5, with TRBD1 identical over 10 bases. CDR1 is MNHEY, CDR2 SVGAGI, per germline. The CDR3 extends over 14 amino acids. The V segment lost 5 bases and the J segment 4 bases; nucleotides outside the gene matches: 4. For the CDR3, the DNA is TGTGCCAGCAGTCTAGACAGGGGGCCCACTGAAGCTTTCTTT. Translating gives CASSLDRGPTEAFF.

The chain employs TRBV30 and TRBJ1-6; no firm D call. The germline V gene encodes CDR1 GTSNPN and CDR2 SVGIG (reference sequence). The CDR3 runs to 16 residues. Between the trimmed V and J ends, which lost 7 bases and 4 bases, there was a span of 20 bases. The CDR3 bases are TGTGCCTCCGGGTCCGAGGGAAGTGCGTATAATTCACCCCTCCACTTT. Its protein product is CASGSEGSAYNSPLHF. The whole variable domain, remainder taken from reference TRBV30 and TRBJ1-6, is SQTIHQWPATLVQPVGSPLSLECTVEGTSNPNLYWYRQAAGRGLQLLFYSVGIGQISSEVPQNLSASRPQDRQFILSSKKLLLSDSGFYLCASGSEGSAYNSPLHFGNGTRLTVT.

This sequence joins TRBV30 and TRBJ2-2; 7 bases agree with TRBD1. After removal of 1 base from V and 6 bases from J, the junction contained 5 bases not matched to a gene. The CDR3 has 14 amino acids. The V gene's germline CDR1 is GTSNPN and CDR2 SVGIG (reference sequence). The CDR3 coding sequence is TGTGCCTGGAGTGCCCCAGACAGGGCCGGGGAGCTGTTTTTT. Its protein product is CAWSAPDRAGELFF.

V gene TRBV20-1 combines with J gene TRBJ2-5, with 7 positions matching TRBD2. The CDR3 is 11 residues long. Germline lookup yields CDR1 DFQATT and CDR2 SNEGSKA (reference sequence). With 6 bases clipped from V and 7 bases from J, the junction kept 5 bases outside the gene matches. Here the CDR3 DNA reads TGCAGTGCGAGGACTAGTCGGACCCAGTACTTC. As protein: CSARTSRTQYF.

This rearrangement joins TRBV10-1 to TRBJ2-1; TRBD2 is a possible D gene (6 bases). The CDR3 sequence is 15 residues long. V was pared by 3 bases and J by 2 bases, with 11 bases between. In germline, CDR1 is WNHNN, CDR2 SYGVQD (reference sequence). The chain's CDR3 is CASSERLGTYNEQFF. The CDR3 DNA follows: TGCGCCAGCAGTGAAAGACTAGGTACCTACAATGAGCAGTTCTTC.

This rearrangement joins TRBV5-1 to TRBJ2-1, with TRBD2 matching over 9 bases. Trimming took 5 bases from V and 5 from J; bases not matched to a gene: 8. This CDR3 spans 15 amino acids. Germline CDR1 SGHRS, CDR2 YFSETQ. The CDR3 DNA sequence: TGCGCCAGCAGTCCCACTAGCGGGCCAAACAATGAGCAGTTCTTC. Protein: CASSPTSGPNNEQFF. Full variable domain (rest looked up from reference TRBV5-1 and TRBJ2-1): KAGVTQTPRYLIKTRGQQVTLSCSPISGHRSVSWYQQTPGQGLQFLFEYFSETQRNKGNFPGRFSGRQFSNSRSEMNVSTLELGDSALYLCASSPTSGPNNEQFFGPGTRLTVL.

This sequence joins TRBV19 and TRBJ1-1, with D uncertain. CDR3 size: 14 residues. Looked up from germline, CDR1 is LNHDA and CDR2 is SQIVND (reference sequence). Trimming shortened V by 3 bases and J by 1 base, and 9 bases separated the two germline ends. CDR3 in DNA: TGTGCCAGTAGTATTGGAGGGCCGAACACTGAAGCTTTCTTT. It specifies CASSIGGPNTEAFF.

The V and J genes are TRBV14 and TRBJ2-1; no clear D gene. V gave up 4 bases and J gave up 7 bases, with 11 bases separating them. Germline CDR1 and CDR2: SGHDN and FVKESK. This CDR3 contains 13 residues. In DNA, the CDR3 is TGTGCCAGCAGCCCGCGACTTCAAAATGAGCAGTTCTTC. It encodes CASSPRLQNEQFF.